This T cell receptor (beta chain) was documented in a study of blood T cell repertoires in COVID-19 (dated by TCRdb to the early 2020s). Describing the broader study: The collaborator samples originated in the United States, Italy and Spain and spanned the acute and convalescent phases of COVID-19. The repertoires were released in a freely available public database intended as a resource for research on the immune response to SARS-CoV-2. The prospective study material was composed of cDNA or gDNA derived from T cells, B-cell-depleted T cells, or PBMCs. Where HLA class I and class II types were available, the types were taken from metadata supplied by the sample provider, not from assay-based typing. Samples were obtained from the ongoing ImmuneRACE study (first 160 participants) and from roughly 1,300 subjects provided by 6 global collaborators. The sample metadata nearly always contained a de-identified subject ID, COVID-19 status, age in years and sex. The dataset comprised deeply sampled blood TCRbeta repertoires from subjects exposed to, actively infected with, or recovered from COVID-19.

TCRbeta CDR3 regions were amplified from genomic DNA using the immunoSEQ Assay, a bias-controlled multiplex PCR. Per the source publication's procedure: Within the assay, amplification of reference gene primers was used to estimate how many nucleated cells each sample contained. Sequence reads were collapsed and filtered to measure the absolute abundance of every unique TCRbeta CDR3 rearrangement. For each sample, productive Simpson clonality was calculated as the square root of Simpson's diversity index over productive rearrangements. As stored in TCRdb, this immuneACCESS dataset retains in-frame rearrangements with V and J assigned. A fraction of the clones does not appear; measured against another copy, unresolved V genes explain less than half of the discrepancy, and the remainder lacks a known reason. V and J calls and clone size are copied from that table; D and trimming were computed from the DNA. Across this sample there are approximately 94,000 clones, with around 81% seen only once. The ten largest clonotypes hold roughly an eighth of the sample.

Findings and caveats that apply to the study as a whole: Clinical and demographic metadata were provided uncurated, with the amount varying by source and participant.

Its CDR3 holds 17 amino acids, cysteine through phenylalanine. This entry keeps only the CDR3 DNA: 51 bases, framed from base 1. Trimming takes 4 bases off V and 5 bases off J; junction bases not matched to a gene: 11. Reading the germline V gene gives CDR1 LGHNA and CDR2 YNFKEQ. The collaborating institutions used their own protocols to collect whole blood in K2EDTA tubes. For TCRbeta analysis, collaborators shipped samples as frozen whole blood, isolated PBMCs, or DNA extracted from either of those sample types. Regarding this clone: This receptor's antigen is unknown. Qualities for individual bases were not recorded, and no much larger clone is one base off.

The sample comprised peripheral blood. Recombination linked TRBV4-2 to TRBJ2-2, and TRBD2 aligns with 9 junction nucleotides. The receptor's source is a man in his fifties or sixties with active or convalescent COVID-19. The CDR3 protein sequence reads: CASSRLAGRGGTGELFF. The sequenced DNA is TGTGCCAGCAGCCGGCTAGCGGGAAGAGGCGGGACCGGGGAGCTGTTTTTT.